The next 23 T cell receptor beta chains were all read from a single sample in a study of T cell responses to AZD1222 COVID-19 vaccine. The data were produced by immunoSEQ multiplex PCR, yet TCRdb's version contains in-frame clones alone and is incomplete. The sample records 95,000 to 150,000 clones, almost 95% being singletons. Specimen: peripheral blood, collected on day 0 of AZD1222 vaccination. Receptors were obtained from an adult in good health.

The V and J genes are TRBV3-1 (or the pseudogene TRBV3-2) and TRBJ1-1, with D tentatively TRBD1 (6 bases). The germline V gene encodes CDR1 LGHDT and CDR2 YNNKEL (reference sequence). The ends were cut back, 1 base at V and 4 bases at J, with 10 bases in the middle. This CDR3 spans 14 amino acids. The CDR3: CASSQGVQGTEAFF. CDR3 sequence (DNA): TGTGCCAGCAGCCAAGGTGTACAGGGCACTGAAGCTTTCTTT.

This clone appeared a single time. This chain connects TRBV7-9 to TRBJ1-2; D not certain. Germline CDR1 reads SEHNR; CDR2 reads FQNEAQ (reference sequence). The CDR3 consists of 13 residues. V lost 6 bases, J lost 5 bases, and 13 bases lay in between. This CDR3 reads CASSMGGLYGYTF. The DNA for the CDR3 is TGTGCCAGCAGTATGGGCGGCCTATATGGCTACACCTTC.

CDR3 amino acids: CASSYSWQAEAFF. As DNA, the CDR3 is TGTGCCAGCAGTTACTCGTGGCAGGCTGAAGCTTTCTTT. V usage is TRBV6-5 and J usage is TRBJ1-1; D not resolved. The germline V and J ends were trimmed by 0 bases and 6 bases, with 8 bases remaining between them. This CDR3 is 13 amino acids long. Germline CDR1 reads MNHEY; CDR2 reads SVGAGI.

The chain links TRBV5-1 to TRBJ1-1, with no clear D. This CDR3 has 14 residues. V shed 0 bases and J shed 1 base, with 7 bases lying between them. CDR1 and CDR2 from the germline V gene are SGHRS and YFSETQ. CDR3: CASSLDSSNTEAFF. The CDR3 DNA reads TGCGCCAGCAGCTTGGACAGTTCGAACACTGAAGCTTTCTTT.

CDR3 region: CASSRGVGADEQYV. CDR3 DNA sequence: TGTGCCAGCAGCCGCGGCGTGGGGGCCGACGAGCAGTACGTC. The chain employs TRBV7-9 and TRBJ2-7; weak D call: TRBD1 (6 bases). This CDR3 has 14 amino acids. The germline V gene has CDR1 SEHNR and CDR2 FQNEAQ (reference sequence). The V and J ends lost 5 bases and 5 bases respectively, with 16 bases between them.

The chain carries TRBV7-9 and TRBJ1-2; a possible D gene is TRBD1 (6 bases). With 5 bases removed from V and 4 bases from J, the gap between germline ends came to 14 bases. CDR3 size: 14 residues. Germline CDR1 reads SEHNR; CDR2 reads FQNEAQ (reference sequence). The CDR3 loop is CASSTGGRLYGYTF. For the CDR3, the DNA is TGTGCCAGCAGCACCGGGGGCAGGCTCTATGGCTACACCTTC.

The count of this clone is one. This CDR3 is also generated by other DNA sequences in the sample. The chain joins TRBV6-5 to TRBJ1-1, with D hard to call. Germline CDR1 reads MNHEY; CDR2 reads SVGAGI. Trimming removed 2 bases from V and 1 base from J, with 2 bases in between. The CDR3 sequence is 12 residues long. The CDR3 loop is CASSYRNTEAFF. The CDR3 DNA reads as TGTGCCAGCAGTTACCGGAACACTGAAGCTTTCTTT.

V is TRBV3-1 (or the pseudogene TRBV3-2) and J is TRBJ2-7; TRBD1 matches 9 bases. The CDR3 runs to 14 residues. The V segment lost 6 bases and the J segment 2 bases; nucleotides outside the gene matches: 5. The germline V gene has CDR1 LGHDT and CDR2 YNNKEL (reference sequence). CDR3 protein: CASRRQGEPYEQYF. In DNA form, the CDR3 reads TGTGCCAGCAGACGACAGGGGGAGCCCTACGAGCAGTACTTC.

The chain recombines TRBV24-1 with TRBJ2-3; no clear D gene. The V and J ends lost 3 bases and 3 bases respectively, with 6 bases between them. The CDR3 runs to 13 residues. Germline CDR1 KGHDR, CDR2 SFDVKD. CDR3 DNA: TGTGCCACCAGTGATCCAAAGACAGATACGCAGTATTTT. Translation: CATSDPKTDTQYF.

This sequence joins TRBV3-1 (or the pseudogene TRBV3-2) and TRBJ2-3; 9 bases agree with TRBD2. The CDR3 spans 16 residues. The V and J ends lost 4 bases and 0 bases, in that order; junction bases with no gene match: 5. CDR1 is LGHDT, CDR2 YNNKEL, per germline (reference sequence). The CDR3 loop reads CASSPLLAGSTDTQYF. The CDR3, as DNA: TGTGCCAGCAGCCCCCTCCTAGCGGGGAGCACAGATACGCAGTATTTT.

V usage is TRBV6-5 and J usage is TRBJ1-6, with 8 bases aligning to TRBD1. After removal of 6 bases from V and 5 bases from J, the junction contained 6 bases not matched to a gene. Looked up from germline, CDR1 is MNHEY and CDR2 is SVGAGI. The CDR3 extends over 15 amino acids. The CDR3 sequence is CASRDDRGHNSPLHF. CDR3 sequence (DNA): TGTGCCAGCAGGGACGACAGGGGCCATAATTCACCCCTCCACTTT.

This chain links TRBV11-2 with TRBJ1-2; TRBD1 might be the D (6 bases). Trimming took 5 bases from V and 7 from J, leaving 20 bases between them. From germline, CDR1 is SGHAT and CDR2 FQNNGV. CDR3 length: 15 residues. The CDR3 bases are TGTGCCAGCAGCCCCCCCGCGGTGGGGGCGCTTGGCTACACCTTC. Protein sequence: CASSPPAVGALGYTF.

The V gene is TRBV7-9, the J gene TRBJ2-3; 7 positions agree with TRBD2. The V and J ends lost 5 bases and 1 base, in that order; junction bases with no gene match: 6. CDR1 is SEHNR, CDR2 FQNEAQ, per germline (reference sequence). There are 15 residues in the CDR3. The CDR3 DNA sequence: TGTGCCAGCAGCGGGGAGCGGGACCGCACAGATACGCAGTATTTT. This sequence encodes CASSGERDRTDTQYF.

The V and J genes are TRBV12-3 or TRBV12-4 and TRBJ1-2; D gene ambiguous. The CDR3 spans 12 residues. Deletions cut 6 bases from V and 7 bases from J, with 12 bases between. The CDR3 loop is CASSLFLGGYTF. The CDR3 DNA sequence: TGTGCCAGCAGCCTCTTCTTAGGTGGCTACACCTTC.

The V call is TRBV7-8, the J call TRBJ2-6; D is undetermined. This CDR3 is 15 amino acids long. Germline V CDR1 and CDR2: SGHVS, FQNEAQ. Deletions cut 1 base from V and 1 base from J, with 5 bases between. The CDR3: CASSLVGSGANVLTF. Written as DNA, the CDR3 is TGTGCCAGCAGCTTAGTGGGGTCTGGGGCCAACGTCCTGACTTTC.

V gene TRBV24-1 combines with J gene TRBJ2-2; 7 positions agree with TRBD1. Germline V gene sequence: CDR1 KGHDR, CDR2 SFDVKD. The CDR3 has 16 residues. The V and J ends lost 2 bases and 5 bases, in that order; junction bases with no gene match: 7. This chain's CDR3 is CATSDSRTGRTGELFF. CDR3 DNA sequence: TGTGCCACCAGTGATTCGAGGACAGGTCGGACCGGGGAGCTGTTTTTT.

In this sample, this clone turned up once. V and J are TRBV9 and TRBJ2-3; a weak D match, TRBD1 (6 bases). The germline CDR1 and CDR2 sequences are SGDLS and YYNGEE. V was trimmed by 4 bases and J by 2 bases, leaving 20 bases between them. This CDR3 comprises 17 residues. CDR3 nucleotides: TGTGCCAGCAGCAAGCATTACAGGGCCCCCAACACAGATACGCAGTATTTT. Protein product: CASSKHYRAPNTDTQYF.

V usage is TRBV5-1 and J usage is TRBJ2-2; no clear D gene. CDR3 length: 14 amino acids. CDR1 SGHRS and CDR2 YFSETQ come from the germline V gene. The germline V and J ends were trimmed by 3 bases and 6 bases, with 12 bases remaining between them. The CDR3 DNA reads TGCGCCAGCAGCTCAGGTCAGAAGGCCGGGGAGCTGTTTTTT. Protein: CASSSGQKAGELFF. The full variable domain, completed using reference TRBV5-1 and TRBJ2-2, is KAGVTQTPRYLIKTRGQQVTLSCSPISGHRSVSWYQQTPGQGLQFLFEYFSETQRNKGNFPGRFSGRQFSNSRSEMNVSTLELGDSALYLCASSSGQKAGELFFGEGSRLTVL.

The rearrangement uses TRBV18 and TRBJ1-1, with D maybe TRBD1 (5 bases). The germline V and J ends were trimmed by 3 bases and 3 bases, with 11 bases remaining between them. From germline, CDR1 is KGHSH and CDR2 LQKENI. The CDR3 length is 14 residues. The CDR3 reads CASSPGGDYTEAFF. CDR3 bases: TGTGCCAGCTCACCGGGCGGGGACTACACTGAAGCTTTCTTT.

The V gene is TRBV18, the J gene TRBJ2-1, with D tentatively TRBD2 (5 bases). Per germline, CDR1 KGHSH and CDR2 LQKENI. Deletions cut 3 bases from V and 10 bases from J, with 10 bases between. The CDR3 is 12 amino acids. CDR3 residues: CASSPTGVEQFF. DNA of the CDR3: TGTGCCAGCTCACCTACCGGGGTAGAGCAGTTCTTC.

This clone was observed once. V and J are TRBV2 and TRBJ1-2; tentatively, D is TRBD1 (5 bases). V was clipped by 6 bases and J by 7 bases, with 21 bases between them. CDR1 is SNHLY and CDR2 is FYNNEI in the germline V gene. The CDR3 runs 15 residues. The CDR3 loop is CASRADSIRGRGYTF. The CDR3 DNA reads TGTGCCAGCAGGGCTGACAGTATTCGAGGACGTGGCTACACCTTC.

The CDR3 region has the DNA TGTGCCACCAGTGATTCGGGGACTAGCGGTGGCACCTACAATGAGCAGTTCTTC. Translated, it gives CATSDSGTSGGTYNEQFF. The rearrangement links TRBV24-1 to TRBJ2-1; the match to TRBD2 covers 11 bases. This CDR3 comprises 18 residues. The germline V gene encodes CDR1 KGHDR and CDR2 SFDVKD. The V and J ends lost 2 bases and 2 bases, in that order; junction bases with no gene match: 7.

The J gene is TRBJ1-4, the V gene TRBV7-9, with D perhaps TRBD1 (5 bases). CDR3 length: 15 residues. Looked up from germline, CDR1 is SEHNR and CDR2 is FQNEAQ (reference sequence). V lost 5 bases and J lost 3, with 13 bases in between. The CDR3 loop reads CASSPRGVSNEKLFF. The CDR3 DNA reads as TGTGCCAGCAGCCCACGAGGGGTCTCTAATGAAAAACTGTTTTTT.